Below, 3 T cell receptor beta chains from the same sample are listed, as sequenced in a study of control samples from healthy donors and cancer patients. The data were produced by immunoSEQ multiplex PCR, yet TCRdb's version contains in-frame clones alone and is incomplete. The sample includes over 85,000 clones, 92% of them seen just once. Sequenced sample: blood. The origin of the receptors is a woman under 30 in good health.

The chain combines TRBV5-6 with TRBJ1-6; D gene uncertain. From germline, CDR1 is SGHDT and CDR2 YYEEEE. V was cut by 0 bases and J by 7 bases, with 2 bases left in between. The CDR3 has 12 residues. The CDR3 reads CASSLGNSPLHF. The DNA of the CDR3 is TGTGCCAGCAGCTTGGGGAATTCACCCCTCCACTTT.

This clone was counted a single time. The rearrangement uses TRBV5-1 and TRBJ2-2; the D is unclear. The germline V gene encodes CDR1 SGHRS and CDR2 YFSETQ. V lost 2 bases to trimming and J lost 3 bases, with 17 bases between them. The CDR3 sequence is 17 residues long. The CDR3: CASSLGSLRRDTGELFF. CDR3 nucleotide sequence: TGCGCCAGCAGCTTAGGCTCCCTACGCCGGGACACCGGGGAGCTGTTTTTT.

V and J are TRBV5-1 and TRBJ2-3, with 12 bases lining up with TRBD2. V dropped 3 bases and J dropped 4; count of bases not matched to a gene: 15. Germline CDR1 reads SGHRS; CDR2 reads YFSETQ. The CDR3 spans 19 residues. CDR3 sequence: CASSWLLAGGGSGADTQYF. Here the CDR3 DNA reads TGCGCCAGCAGCTGGTTACTAGCGGGGGGCGGGTCTGGGGCAGATACGCAGTATTTT.